This TCR beta chain was profiled in a study of response to subunit inactivated influenza vaccine. General study points: The authors suggested that every seasonal influenza vaccination recruits few new T cells.

TCRdb reprocessed the RT-PCR reads with MiXCR, giving one entry per CDR3 protein. The table records hundreds of thousands of distinct CDR3 sequences, 12% of them present only once. The germline CDR1 and CDR2 sequences are SGHVS and FNYEAQ. CDR3 length equals 17 residues. V was pared by 5 bases and J by 1 base, with 7 bases of the junction left unmatched. This clonotype was seen only a few times. Its antigen is undetermined. V and J are TRBV7-6 and TRBJ2-1; 11 nucleotides line up with TRBD2. The sequencing here drew on PBMCs from blood, taken on the day of vaccination. The TCR was taken from a man in his fifties or sixties who received an inactivated influenza vaccine. As DNA, the CDR3 is TGTGCCAGCAGCAACCCTACTAGCGGGAGTTCCTACAATGAGCAGTTCTTC. Protein: CASSNPTSGSSYNEQFF.